The source of this T cell receptor beta chain is a study of T cell responses to AZD1222 COVID-19 vaccine (dated by TCRdb to about 2021). In the study overall: A total of under 250 trial participants underwent TCR sequencing, of whom 200 to 220 had received two doses of AZD1222 and around 26 had received two doses of the MenACWY control vaccine. Enrollment into the trials was organized by age into subgroups of 18-55, 56-69 and 70-plus years, and those subgroups contained around 150, 28 and 57 TCR-sequenced participants, respectively. Overall study results and their limits: Conclusions about previously exposed vaccinees are limited, since just 5 or 6 AZD1222 recipients were seropositive for SARS-CoV-2 at baseline. Participants were mostly white British, with more females than males. The authors suggested clonal diversity may have been underestimated. Nearly half of unique spike-specific TCRs reportedly recognized epitopes outside regions mutated in the B.1.351 and B.1.1.7 variants. A significant rise in spike-specific TCR breadth and depth was observed after two AZD1222 doses relative to day 0 and relative to MenACWY recipients. The 56-69-year group was small, and its depth increase did not reach significance, likely because of low power. CD4 TCRs associated with the vaccine covered the entire spike protein, and the dominant responses were in regions 160-218 and 743-854. No day 14 peak-response samples were available, so repertoires were characterized only after the peak T cell response.

Cut back by 1 base and 9 bases, the V and J ends lie 16 bases apart. The CDR3 spans 15 residues, from the cysteine through the phenylalanine. CDR3 DNA only is kept here, 45 bases in frame from base 1. The germline V gene gives CDR1 as MGHRA and CDR2 as YSYEKL. According to the study, the label for this sample's time point signals: about 28 days (+/-7) after the second vaccine dose. AZD1222 recipients given second doses at about 4 weeks or at about 12 weeks were pooled, since spike-specific TCR depth and breadth were not found to differ between the two schedules. Samples from vaccinated people were obtained from the UK trials COV001 and COV002, which included a single-blind randomized controlled phase 2/3 trial of AZD1222 (ChAdOx1 nCoV-19) in healthy adults. Trial participant PBMC samples were collected at day 0 and day 28 after the second dose for TCRbeta chain sequencing. Notes on this clone: Its antigen is not yet known. Per-base quality was not reported, and no clone a single base away is much larger than it.

The CDR3 regions of human TCRbeta chains were subjected to immunosequencing. For the original study's pipeline: Repertoire TCRs were matched against a reference library of SARS-CoV-2-specific TCRs generated with the MIRA antigen-specificity platform. Breadth was defined as the fraction of unique TCRs that were SARS-CoV-2-associated, and depth was defined as the fraction of total T cells that were SARS-CoV-2-associated. Using the MIRA data, each spike-specific TCR was assigned both to the spike region to which the TCR was reactive and to a CD4 or CD8 class. Log10-transformed breadth and depth values were compared by one-way ANOVA with Sidak's multiple comparisons tests. Not all clones reach the TCRdb copy of this immuneACCESS table, which keeps in-frame sequences only. Checked studies attribute under half of the gap to unresolved V genes and leave the rest unexplained. The DNA gave D and trimming, while V, J and clone size come from that table. Present in this sample are 180,000 or so clones, roughly nine tenths of which were seen just once. In total, the top ten clones hold 1.5% to 2% of the sample.

Sequenced material: peripheral blood, taken 28 days after the second AZD1222 dose. The clonotype originates from an adult who received the AZD1222 COVID-19 vaccine. The rearrangement joined TRBV4-1 to TRBJ1-5; tentative D gene TRBD1, with 5 bases matching. The nucleotide sequence is given as TGCGCCAGCAGCCAAGCCCCGACAGATACGCGGCCCCAGCATTTT. It specifies CASSQAPTDTRPQHF.